This T cell receptor (beta chain) was sequenced in a study of PD-1 blockade in mismatch repair-deficient tumors (dated by TCRdb to 2016 to 2017). In terms of the full investigation: Between late 2013 and 2016, the trial enrolled 80 to 95 consecutive patients with approximately 13 types of mismatch repair-deficient cancer, all of whom had received prior treatment and were progressing. Deep sequencing of TCR CDR3 regions was used to track tumor-associated T cell clones in peripheral blood of patients responding to PD-1 blockade. On the study overall, not on this receptor specifically: Tumor-resident clones, often undetectable in blood before treatment, expanded rapidly after pembrolizumab and then contracted, generally before radiologic responses.

This clone was seen only once. Its antigen is still unknown. Per-base qualities were not stored, and no clone one base away is much larger. The library was generated by the immunoSEQ multiplex PCR assay. Not all clones reach the TCRdb copy of this immuneACCESS table, which keeps in-frame sequences only. Checked studies attribute under half of the gap to unresolved V genes and leave the rest unexplained. This sample comprises some 26,000 clones, 83% of them detected only once. 20% to 25% of the sample is taken by the ten largest. The label giving this sample's time point can be read as: peripheral blood 12 weeks after first pembrolizumab dose. For every enrolled patient, mismatch repair deficiency was confirmed by either polymerase chain reaction or immunohistochemistry. Three patients who responded to pembrolizumab therapy underwent TCR sequencing. The phase II trial prospectively tested pembrolizumab PD-1 blockade in advanced mismatch repair-deficient cancers regardless of tissue of origin. Peripheral blood T cell samples were collected serially, before PD-1 blockade began and at several time points afterward. Blood sampling times were expressed in weeks after the first pembrolizumab dose.

Relative to germline, V is 3 bases shorter and J is 0 bases shorter, with 17 bases between their ends. From a lookup of the germline V gene (reference sequence), CDR1 and CDR2 are LNHDA and SQIVND. There are 18 amino acids in the CDR3, from cysteine to phenylalanine inclusive. Just the 54-base CDR3 DNA is kept, in frame starting at base 1. This TCR came from an adult with mismatch repair-deficient cancer. In this chain, TRBV19 is recombined with TRBJ2-2, with a tentative D gene TRBD1 over 5 matching bases. Source: peripheral blood, taken 12 weeks after starting pembrolizumab. The encoded CDR3 is CASSIWRTRFANTGELFF. The nucleotides read TGTGCCAGTAGTATTTGGCGGACACGATTCGCGAACACCGGGGAGCTGTTTTTT.